The sequence of this TCR beta chain was determined in a study of cytomegalovirus exposure and HLA in healthy donors. V dropped 1 base and J dropped 5; count of bases not matched to a gene: 6. The CDR3 is made up of 15 amino acids. The germline CDR1 and CDR2 sequences are SGHRS and YFSETQ. This clone was picked up one time. 60 Vbeta and 13 Jbeta primers were used in PCR. The data were produced by immunoSEQ multiplex PCR, yet TCRdb's version contains in-frame clones alone and is incomplete. Counted here are 100,000 to 150,000 clones, approximately 68% occurring once; the ten biggest clones make up roughly 1.6%. The donors were healthy bone marrow donors. The donors, nominally healthy at sampling, likely had unrecorded immune exposures.

The sequenced material came from PBMCs. The chain recombines TRBV5-1 with TRBJ2-5; 9 bases map to TRBD2. The sequence came from a man in his thirties or forties in good health and CMV-seropositive. In DNA form, the CDR3 reads TGCGCCAGCAGCTTGTTCGCTAGCGGGGAGGAGACCCAGTACTTC. This translates into CASSLFASGEETQYF.